The entry that follows covers one TCR beta chain sequence. Antigen: not known. One base away lies a much larger clone, so this may be a sequencing read error. This CDR3 has 13 residues. The germline CDR1 and CDR2 sequences are DFQATT and SNEGSKA (reference sequence). Patients with uncontrolled infections, other autoimmune diseases, pregnancy or lactation were excluded. The data originate from a study of T cells in Graves' hyperthyroidism and ophthalmopathy. Amplification yielded TCR beta CDR3 regions, with RNA transcripts as the source. In the first-round RT-PCR of the TCR CDR3, the HTBI primer set was used. One entry per CDR3 protein results from TCRdb running MiXCR on the multiplex PCR reads. The repertoire holds about 500,000 distinct CDR3 sequences, with over 15% as singletons. Points from the study as a whole: From stable hyperthyroidism, ophthalmopathy was separated by a 13 V-J model. Onset of ophthalmopathy came a median approximately 6.5 months after the model predicted it. Peripheral blood also featured most of the thyroid clonotypes expanded above 0.001.

The clonotype comes from a young woman with Graves' hyperthyroidism. The chain combines TRBV20-1 with TRBJ2-1, with D possibly matching TRBD1 (5 bases). The assigned J gene may be wrong: the sequence end matches TRBJ2-7 better. Sequencing input: blood. The CDR3 is CSARLDRNNEQYF. CDR3 DNA: TGCAGTGCTAGACTTGACAGAAACAATGAGCAGTACTTC.